Below, 27 T cell receptor beta chains from the same sample are listed, as sequenced in a study of vaccination effects on CD4 cells after COVID-19. Under the ViraFEST assay, PBMC were stimulated with viral peptide pools so that antigen-specific CD4+ T cells expanded. Sequencing was performed afterwards. Having been cultured for less than 13 days, the cells underwent CD4+ T cell isolation. Between March and December 2020, the person had a SARS-CoV-2 infection that PCR confirmed. Data came from immunoSEQ multiplex PCR; TCRdb stores just in-frame clones and leaves some out. Among about 19,000 clones listed, around 74% were seen once. These receptors have no identified antigens. Sequencing used CD4+ T cells from PBMCs cultured with SARS-CoV-2 spike peptides, obtained before COVID-19 vaccination. The receptor source for this set is a human donor who had a prior SARS-CoV-2 infection.

The rearrangement joins TRBV5-1 to TRBJ2-5, with TRBD2 identical over 8 bases. The CDR3 loop spans 18 amino acids. The ends lost 0 bases at V and 2 bases at J; junction bases unmatched: 12. Germline assignment: CDR1 SGHRS and CDR2 YFSETQ. The CDR3 sequence is CASSLAQTSDGTQETQYF. The CDR3 bases are TGCGCCAGCAGCTTGGCCCAGACTAGCGATGGGACTCAAGAGACCCAGTACTTC.

The chain couples TRBV2 to TRBJ2-7, with TRBD1 matching over 8 bases. Germline V gives CDR1 SNHLY, CDR2 FYNNEI. The CDR3 is 14 amino acids. V was pared by 6 bases and J by 2 bases, with 6 bases of the junction left unmatched. The CDR3 DNA reads TGTGCCAGCAGAGAGGGACAGGTGGCCTACGAGCAGTACTTC. Its translation: CASREGQVAYEQYF.

The chain joins TRBV5-1 to TRBJ1-3; no reliable D call. Trimming stripped 1 base from V and 2 bases from J, with 10 bases between. This CDR3 has 15 residues. The germline gives CDR1 SGHRS, CDR2 YFSETQ. The CDR3 DNA follows: TGCGCCAGCAGCTTGAACGACAATACTGGAAACACCATATATTTT. Its translation: CASSLNDNTGNTIYF.

CDR3 coding DNA: TGTGCCACCAGTGATTTCACAGGGGGCAATCAGCCCCAGCATTTT. Protein sequence: CATSDFTGGNQPQHF. This rearrangement joins TRBV24-1 to TRBJ1-5; 7 nucleotides align to TRBD1. V trimming: 1 base; J trimming: 2 bases; junction bases outside the gene matches: 1. CDR3 size: 15 residues. Germline V gives CDR1 KGHDR, CDR2 SFDVKD.

V gene TRBV6-6 combines with J gene TRBJ1-1; 7 bases match TRBD1. The V and J ends lost 7 bases and 1 base, in that order; junction bases with no gene match: 6. Per germline, CDR1 MNHNY and CDR2 SVGAGI (reference sequence). This CDR3 spans 14 amino acids. The CDR3 reads CASIRGTENTEAFF. Here the CDR3 DNA reads TGTGCCAGCATACGAGGGACAGAGAACACTGAAGCTTTCTTT.

The gene calls are TRBV6-1 and TRBJ1-3; D is possibly TRBD1 (6 bases). Germline CDR1 MNHNS, CDR2 SASEGT. This CDR3 comprises 18 residues. The V and J ends lost 2 bases and 0 bases respectively, with 17 bases between them. DNA of the CDR3: TGTGCCAGCAGTGAATTGGGGACACCCTTACGCTCTGGAAACACCATATATTTT. It specifies CASSELGTPLRSGNTIYF.

This chain links TRBV25-1 with TRBJ2-6; D not certain. The CDR3 is made up of 13 amino acids. Trimming left V 8 bases short and J 2 bases short, with 7 bases between. From germline, CDR1 is MGHDK and CDR2 SYGVNS. CDR3 sequence reads: CASLGPGANVLTF. In DNA form, the CDR3 reads TGTGCCAGCCTAGGCCCTGGGGCCAACGTCCTGACTTTC.

This sequence joins TRBV30 and TRBJ2-1; the D gene could be TRBD1 or TRBD2 (6 bases each). The CDR3 runs 14 residues. CDR1 is GTSNPN and CDR2 is SVGIG in the germline V gene (reference sequence). Trimming shortened V by 8 bases and J by 1 base, and 15 bases separated the two germline ends. The CDR3 DNA sequence: TGTGCCGGAGGGGGGAGGCCATCCTACAATGAGCAGTTCTTC. It specifies CAGGGRPSYNEQFF.

The V and J genes are TRBV10-3 and TRBJ1-2, with D possibly matching TRBD1 (6 bases). From germline, CDR1 is ENHRY and CDR2 SYGVKD. With 4 bases removed from V and 5 bases from J, the gap between germline ends came to 14 bases. This CDR3 is 14 amino acids long. Written as DNA, the CDR3 is TGTGCCATCAGTGCGTCGGACAGCGGGTATGGCTACACCTTC. This sequence encodes CAISASDSGYGYTF.

This clone appeared a few times. The chain carries TRBV6-2 or TRBV6-3 and TRBJ2-7; a possible D gene is TRBD1 (5 bases). The length of the CDR3 is 15 residues. Trimming removed 4 bases at V and 2 bases at J, with 15 bases between. CDR1 is MNHEY, CDR2 SVGEGT, per germline. CDR3 loop: CASSFEREGAYEQYF. CDR3 DNA: TGTGCCAGCAGTTTTGAGCGCGAAGGGGCCTACGAGCAGTACTTC.

V is TRBV9 and J is TRBJ2-3; D unresolved. The CDR3 runs 14 residues. Germline V CDR1 and CDR2: SGDLS, YYNGEE. V was cut by 4 bases and J by 2 bases, with 11 bases left in between. The chain's CDR3 is CASSPLGHTDTQYF. In DNA, the CDR3 is TGTGCCAGCAGCCCCCTGGGCCACACAGATACGCAGTATTTT.

The gene calls are TRBV2 and TRBJ1-1; a weak D match, TRBD1 (6 bases). Germline CDR1 is SNHLY and CDR2 is FYNNEI. The CDR3 consists of 14 residues. V was cut by 4 bases and J by 0 bases, with 9 bases left in between. CDR3 bases: TGTGCCAGCAGTGGGGGACACTTGAACACTGAAGCTTTCTTT. This encodes CASSGGHLNTEAFF.

The gene calls are TRBV6-2 or TRBV6-3 and TRBJ2-3; D is unresolved. Trimming stripped 0 bases from V and 5 bases from J, with 9 bases between. The CDR3 runs to 14 residues. Germline V CDR1 and CDR2: MNHEY, SVGEGT. CDR3 bases: TGTGCCAGCAGTTACTCCCAGCTGATAGATACGCAGTATTTT. Amino acid sequence: CASSYSQLIDTQYF.

The chain is built from TRBV12-3 or TRBV12-4 and TRBJ1-1; D is uncertain. The CDR3 consists of 13 residues. V was shortened by 3 bases and J by 4 bases, with 9 bases between the two germline ends. The CDR3: CASSLARVTEAFF. Here the CDR3 DNA reads TGTGCCAGCAGTTTGGCTAGAGTCACTGAAGCTTTCTTT.

The V gene is TRBV5-4, the J gene TRBJ2-6; D may match TRBD1 or TRBD2 (7 bases each). The CDR3 totals 18 residues. V lost 3 bases to trimming and J lost 1 base, with 17 bases between them. The germline CDR1 and CDR2 sequences are SGHNT and YYREEE (reference sequence). The DNA of the CDR3 is TGTGCCAGCAGCTCAGGGGGGGGCGCCATATCTGGGGCCAACGTCCTGACTTTC. Protein: CASSSGGGAISGANVLTF.

The rearrangement joins TRBV9 to TRBJ2-1, with D possibly TRBD1 on 6 matching bases. The CDR3 totals 14 residues. Germline V gene data show CDR1 as SGDLS and CDR2 as YYNGEE. Between the trimmed V and J ends, which lost 0 bases and 3 bases, there was a span of 7 bases. The CDR3 loop is CASSVVDSYNEQFF. The CDR3 DNA sequence: TGTGCCAGCAGCGTAGTGGACAGCTACAATGAGCAGTTCTTC.

V gene TRBV19 combines with J gene TRBJ1-3, with 8 bases aligning to TRBD1. Germline V lookup: CDR1 LNHDA, CDR2 SQIVND (reference sequence). With V trimmed by 5 bases and J by 3 bases, 9 bases remained unmatched. This CDR3 is built from 16 residues. CDR3 bases: TGTGCCAGTAGTGCACCCAGGGGGCGCGGTGGAAACACCATATATTTT. Translating gives CASSAPRGRGGNTIYF.

This chain joins TRBV10-3 and TRBJ2-3; TRBD2 matches 7 bases. V lost 4 bases and J lost 0; bases outside the gene matches: 10. The germline V gene has CDR1 ENHRY and CDR2 SYGVKD. CDR3 length: 17 residues. CDR3 amino acids: CAISAFPNGGSTDTQYF. CDR3 DNA: TGTGCCATCAGTGCGTTCCCGAACGGGGGGAGCACAGATACGCAGTATTTT.

This clone has more than one count but fewer than ten. CDR3 bases: TGCGCCAGCAGCGCCCGGGACGCTACAGATACGCAGTATTTT. It encodes CASSARDATDTQYF. V gene TRBV5-1 combines with J gene TRBJ2-3, with D perhaps matching TRBD1 or TRBD2 (5 bases each). The length of the CDR3 is 14 residues. V lost 4 bases, J lost 3 bases, and 12 bases lay in between. Germline V gene data show CDR1 as SGHRS and CDR2 as YFSETQ.

CDR3 in amino acids: CASSTVGDRGRYNEQFF. Written as DNA, the CDR3 is TGTGCCAGCAGCACCGTGGGGGACAGGGGACGATACAATGAGCAGTTCTTC. J is TRBJ2-1 and V is TRBV11-2, with 10 nucleotides matching TRBD1. The CDR3 runs to 17 residues. V lost 5 bases, J lost 4 bases, and 11 bases stayed unmatched. CDR1 and CDR2 from the germline V gene are SGHAT and FQNNGV.

This chain uses TRBV4-2 with TRBJ2-1; D not certain. V was cut by 1 base and J by 2 bases, with 3 bases left in between. The CDR3 has 13 residues. CDR1 is LGHNA and CDR2 is YNFKEQ in the germline V gene. CDR3 amino acids: CASSQVPYNEQFF. In DNA, the CDR3 is TGTGCCAGCAGCCAAGTCCCCTACAATGAGCAGTTCTTC.

V is TRBV19 and J is TRBJ2-4, with D hard to call. Germline CDR1 and CDR2: LNHDA and SQIVND (reference sequence). This CDR3 has 15 residues. V lost 2 bases to trimming and J lost 2 bases, with 10 bases between them. The DNA of the CDR3 is TGTGCCAGTAGTATATCGGACCTCTCCAAAAACATTCAGTACTTC. It specifies CASSISDLSKNIQYF.

V gene TRBV7-8 combines with J gene TRBJ1-3; no firm D call. Germline V gives CDR1 SGHVS, CDR2 FQNEAQ. The CDR3 extends over 12 amino acids. V was pared by 1 base and J by 6 bases, with 4 bases between. The CDR3 DNA is TGTGCCAGCAGCTTAGTTGAAAACACCATATATTTT. Its translation is CASSLVENTIYF.

The chain combines TRBV7-2 with TRBJ2-1; tentative D call: TRBD2 (6 bases). Germline V gene data show CDR1 as SGHTA and CDR2 as FQGNSA. V gave up 3 bases and J gave up 9 bases, with 9 bases separating them. The CDR3 is made up of 12 amino acids. CDR3 amino acids: CASSFLGGEQFF. The DNA of the CDR3 is TGTGCCAGCAGCTTTCTGGGGGGTGAGCAGTTCTTC.

The chain couples TRBV5-4 to TRBJ2-6; 8 bases align to TRBD2. Unmatched junction bases numbered 10, after V lost 3 bases and J lost 2 bases. This CDR3 spans 18 amino acids. Per the germline V gene, CDR1 is SGHNT and CDR2 is YYREEE (reference sequence). CDR3 DNA sequence: TGTGCCAGCAGCTCGGGAGGGGCGAATCCGGCTGGGGCCAACGTCCTGACTTTC. It translates to CASSSGGANPAGANVLTF.

This clone was seen a few times. This chain connects TRBV10-2 to TRBJ1-6, with 7 positions matching TRBD1. Germline CDR1 is WSHSY and CDR2 is SAAADI. With V trimmed by 3 bases and J by 5 bases, 7 bases remained unmatched. CDR3 length: 16 amino acids. CDR3 sequence: CASSDRTGAHNSPLHF. For the CDR3, the DNA is TGCGCCAGCAGTGACCGGACAGGCGCCCATAATTCACCCCTCCACTTT.

This chain connects TRBV5-6 to TRBJ2-5; no firm D call. V dropped 4 bases and J dropped 4 bases, with 11 bases sitting between them. Germline-derived CDR1 and CDR2 are SGHDT and YYEEEE. CDR3 size: 13 residues. The CDR3 here is CASSQGPRETQYF. CDR3 nucleotides: TGTGCCAGCAGCCAAGGGCCACGAGAGACCCAGTACTTC.